Sequencing of this TCR beta chain was carried out in a study of T-cell reconstitution after alpha-beta-depleted transplantation in children. Findings and limits, study-wide: T-cell counts and diversity at one year post-transplant came mainly from newly produced T cells.

Preparation of the TCRbeta library involved a method that used unique molecular identifiers. TCRdb called the PCR reads again in MiXCR, with one record for every CDR3 protein. Of almost 600,000 distinct CDR3 sequences in the sample, approximately 30% were seen once. Germline lookup yields CDR1 KGHSY and CDR2 FQNENV. Trimming stripped 7 bases from V and 0 bases from J, with 3 bases between. The CDR3 sequence is 11 residues long. Concerning this clonotype: Its target is not known. This may stem from a read error, because a much larger clone lies one nucleotide away.

This TCR derives from a boy under two years old with Wiskott-Aldrich syndrome, due to receive a stem cell transplant. The chain recombines TRBV16 with TRBJ1-1, with D uncertain. The starting material was PBMCs, obtained before TCRalphabeta/CD19-depleted stem cell transplant. As DNA, the CDR3 is TGTGCCAGCAACTTGAACACTGAAGCTTTCTTT. Protein sequence: CASNLNTEAFF.